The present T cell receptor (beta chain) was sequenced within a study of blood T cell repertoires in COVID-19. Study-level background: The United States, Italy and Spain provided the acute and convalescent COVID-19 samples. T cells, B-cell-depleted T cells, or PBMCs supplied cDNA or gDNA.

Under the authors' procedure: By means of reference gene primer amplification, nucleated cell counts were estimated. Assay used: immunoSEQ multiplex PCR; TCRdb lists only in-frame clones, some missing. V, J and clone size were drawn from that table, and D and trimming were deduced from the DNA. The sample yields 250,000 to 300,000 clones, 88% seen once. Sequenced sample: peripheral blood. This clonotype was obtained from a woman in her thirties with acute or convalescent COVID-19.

The CDR3 loop is CASSGRGKAEKLFF. In DNA form, the CDR3 reads TGCGCCAGCAGTGGCCGGGGTAAGGCTGAAAAACTGTTTTTT. This chain joins TRBV5-1 and TRBJ1-4, with no clear D. Trimming pared 5 bases from V and 7 bases from J, leaving 15 bases between. This CDR3 region has 14 residues. CDR1 SGHRS and CDR2 YFSETQ come from the germline V gene.